The 24 T cell receptor beta chains reported below all come from one sample, sequenced in a study of T cells in Graves' hyperthyroidism and ophthalmopathy. Regions amplified from RNA transcripts were the TCR beta CDR3 regions. The TCR CDR3 was amplified in a first-round RT-PCR using the HTBI primer set. MiXCR was run by TCRdb on the multiplex PCR reads, yielding one entry per CDR3 protein. The profile covers under 350,000 distinct CDR3 sequences, with around 20% appearing a single time and around half taken by the ten largest. The sample consisted of blood. The receptors were sampled from a woman between 45 and 60 years old with Graves' hyperthyroidism.

This clonotype was counted at least ten times. This rearrangement joins TRBV2 to TRBJ2-1; no definite D call. Germline CDR1 SNHLY, CDR2 FYNNEI. This CDR3 comprises 16 residues. Trimming took off 1 base at V and 0 bases at J, with 10 bases between the two ends. The CDR3 DNA reads TGTGCCAGCAGTGAAGGCTGGCGGACCTCCTACAATGAGCAGTTCTTC. Translated: CASSEGWRTSYNEQFF.

This clonotype was counted ten times or more. The rearrangement joins TRBV12-3 or TRBV12-4 to TRBJ2-1; D possibly corresponds to TRBD2 (6 bases). V was clipped by 4 bases and J by 4 bases, with 17 bases between them. The CDR3 loop spans 16 amino acids. CDR3 sequence: CASSWNLAGRYNEQFF. The DNA for the CDR3 is TGTGCCAGCAGTTGGAACCTCGCGGGACGATACAATGAGCAGTTCTTC.

This clonotype was seen repeatedly, ten times or more. The rearrangement links TRBV4-2 to TRBJ2-3; 9 bases line up with TRBD2. With V trimmed by 1 base and J by 3 bases, 14 bases remained unmatched. The CDR3 has 19 amino acids. Germline V gene lookup returns CDR1 LGHNA and CDR2 YNFKEQ. The CDR3 DNA reads TGTGCCAGCAGCCAAGGGGAGGCTAGCGGGGCCCTGAAGACAGATACGCAGTATTTT. It is translated as CASSQGEASGALKTDTQYF.

This clonotype was seen repeatedly, ten times or more. The chain recombines TRBV18 with TRBJ1-2; 7 nucleotides line up with TRBD1. Germline V gene sequence: CDR1 KGHSH, CDR2 LQKENI. This CDR3 region has 16 residues. J gave up 2 bases and V 4 bases, and 10 bases lay outside the gene matches. The CDR3 here is CASSRGGQTGNYGYTF. The CDR3 region has the DNA TGTGCCAGCTCACGAGGGGGTCAGACAGGGAACTATGGCTACACCTTC.

This clonotype was counted many times. The V call is TRBV6-1, the J call TRBJ1-1; TRBD1 might be the D (6 bases). Germline V gives CDR1 MNHNS, CDR2 SASEGT. V was pared by 4 bases and J by 5 bases, with 14 bases between. The CDR3 consists of 14 residues. CDR3 DNA: TGTGCCAGCAGTGTACGGGACCAGGGGACTGAAGCTTTCTTT. Translated: CASSVRDQGTEAFF.

The chain employs TRBV6-2 or TRBV6-3 and TRBJ1-2; perhaps TRBD1 as D (5 bases). V was trimmed by 5 bases and J by 4 bases, leaving 11 bases between them. In germline, CDR1 is MNHEY, CDR2 SVGEGT. The CDR3 has 13 amino acids. CDR3 DNA: TGTGCCAGCAGTGGCGACAGAGCCTATGGCTACACCTTC. It yields the protein CASSGDRAYGYTF.

This clonotype was seen at least ten times. V is TRBV2 and J is TRBJ2-3, with 12 bases matching TRBD2. Germline V gene sequence: CDR1 SNHLY, CDR2 FYNNEI. The junction had 4 bases not matched to a gene; V was cut back by 6 bases and J by 0 bases. CDR3 size: 16 residues. The CDR3 sequence: CASRETSGGSTDTQYF. The CDR3, as DNA: TGTGCCAGCAGAGAGACTAGCGGGGGAAGCACAGATACGCAGTATTTT.

The rearrangement links TRBV4-1 to TRBJ2-7, with 9 bases aligning to TRBD1. V lost 2 bases to trimming and J lost 6 bases; unmatched junction nucleotides: 14. Germline V gene lookup returns CDR1 MGHRA and CDR2 YSYEKL. The CDR3 runs 17 residues. CDR3 region: CASSQSPPWDRAPEQYF. CDR3 DNA: TGCGCCAGCAGCCAAAGCCCCCCCTGGGACAGGGCCCCCGAGCAGTACTTC.

This sequence joins TRBV19 and TRBJ2-3, with 11 bases matching TRBD1. Germline V gene data show CDR1 as LNHDA and CDR2 as SQIVND (reference sequence). With V trimmed by 3 bases and J by 6 bases, 8 bases remained unmatched. This CDR3 is built from 16 residues. The CDR3 loop is CASSILDRGPSDTQYF. For the CDR3, the DNA is TGTGCCAGTAGTATCCTGGACAGGGGGCCATCGGATACGCAGTATTTT.

To note about this clonotype: A much more abundant neighbour one base away suggests this may be a read error. The conserved final phenylalanine or tryptophan is absent from the CDR3, which likely points to a read error. The gene calls are TRBV12-5 and TRBJ1-2; TRBD1 aligns across 7 bases. There are 18 residues in the CDR3. The V gene's germline CDR1 is LGHNT and CDR2 FRNRAP. Germline trimming cut 9 bases from V and 2 bases from J; bases unmatched to any gene: 21. The CDR3 DNA reads TGTGCTAGGTCCCTCCATTCCGGACAGGCGCGGAAGAACTATGGCTACACCCTC. It codes for CARSLHSGQARKNYGYTL.

This clonotype was counted many times. The chain recombines TRBV28 with TRBJ2-7, with 8 bases aligning to TRBD2. Per germline, CDR1 MDHEN and CDR2 SYDVKM. This CDR3 spans 14 amino acids. V shed 6 bases and J 4 bases; nucleotides not matched to a gene: 8. The CDR3 region is CASRSAGAGYEQYF. The CDR3 DNA reads as TGTGCCAGCAGGTCAGCGGGGGCCGGGTACGAGCAGTACTTC.

This clonotype was picked up many times. The chain combines TRBV2 with TRBJ1-3, with no clear D. The V end was cut by 8 bases, the J end by 4 bases, with 9 bases between. Germline CDR1 is SNHLY and CDR2 is FYNNEI. The CDR3 contains 12 residues. CDR3 in DNA: TGTGCCAGCTATAATGGGGGAAACACCATATATTTT. Protein sequence: CASYNGGNTIYF.

The rearrangement joins TRBV28 to TRBJ2-1; 8 bases map to TRBD2. CDR3 size: 15 residues. Per the germline V gene, CDR1 is MDHEN and CDR2 is SYDVKM. The ends lost 8 bases at V and 0 bases at J; junction bases unmatched: 6. In DNA form, the CDR3 reads TGTGCCAGCGGAGTCGGGACTAGCTCCTACAATGAGCAGTTCTTC. Translated: CASGVGTSSYNEQFF. The whole variable domain, remainder taken from reference TRBV28 and TRBJ2-1, is DVKVTQSSRYLVKRTGEKVFLECVQDMDHENMFWYRQDPGLGLRLIYFSYDVKMKEKGDIPEGYSVSREKKERFSLILESASTNQTSMYLCASGVGTSSYNEQFFGPGTRLTVL.

This clonotype appeared once. The chain links TRBV28 to TRBJ2-1; 9 bases map to TRBD2. Germline V gives CDR1 MDHEN, CDR2 SYDVKM. V shed 4 bases and J 3 bases; nucleotides not matched to a gene: 13. This CDR3 is 18 amino acids long. In DNA, the CDR3 is TGTGCCAGCAGTTCGACCGGGGTAGCGGGAGTAAACTACAATGAGCAGTTCTTC. It yields the protein CASSSTGVAGVNYNEQFF.

The table lists this clonotype with many counts. At one end, the junction sequence differs from germline, possibly due to a read error. The CDR3 DNA sequence: TGTGCCAGCACCTTAGGGGTTGAGCAGTACTTC. Translated, it gives CASTLGVEQYF. V gene TRBV11-2 combines with J gene TRBJ2-7; D might be TRBD1 (5 bases). From germline, CDR1 is SGHAT and CDR2 FQNNGV. The CDR3 is 11 amino acids.

This clonotype was seen repeatedly, ten times or more. This chain joins TRBV28 and TRBJ2-2; 8 bases agree with TRBD1. V shed 5 bases, J shed 0 bases, and the junction held 5 bases outside the gene matches. The CDR3 runs 16 residues. Germline CDR1 is MDHEN and CDR2 is SYDVKM. Here the CDR3 DNA reads TGTGCCAGCAGTCTGACAGGGGCCGCGAACACCGGGGAGCTGTTTTTT. It codes for CASSLTGAANTGELFF.

The chain combines TRBV2 with TRBJ1-6; D ambiguous. Germline V gene lookup returns CDR1 SNHLY and CDR2 FYNNEI. V lost 1 base to trimming and J lost 0 bases, with 10 bases between them. The CDR3 loop spans 17 amino acids. The CDR3 DNA is TGTGCCAGCAGTGAAGATCACACCAGCTCCTATAATTCACCCCTCCACTTT. It is translated as CASSEDHTSSYNSPLHF.

This clonotype was seen at least ten times. The rearrangement uses TRBV3-1 and TRBJ2-3, with 11 bases lining up with TRBD2. The CDR3 runs to 19 residues. The V gene end was trimmed by 1 base and the J gene end by 1 base; junction bases not matched to a gene: 10. Per germline, CDR1 LGHDT and CDR2 YNNKEL (reference sequence). CDR3 sequence reads: CASSQVAGGKKLGTDTQYF. The DNA for the CDR3 is TGTGCCAGCAGCCAAGTAGCGGGAGGGAAAAAGCTTGGCACAGATACGCAGTATTTT.

The chain couples TRBV6-2 or TRBV6-3 to TRBJ2-2; D might be TRBD1 (5 bases). Trimming removed 6 bases at V and 3 bases at J, with 14 bases between. Germline CDR1 MNHEY, CDR2 SVGEGT. The CDR3 is made up of 15 amino acids. This chain's CDR3 is CASRHSRADTGELFF. In nucleotides, the CDR3 is TGTGCCAGCAGACACTCCAGGGCGGACACCGGGGAGCTGTTTTTT.

The sample holds many counts of this clonotype. The chain uses TRBV24-1 and TRBJ1-2; 12 bases map to TRBD1. The CDR3 consists of 15 residues. Germline V gives CDR1 KGHDR, CDR2 SFDVKD. The V segment lost 2 bases and the J segment 6 bases; nucleotides outside the gene matches: 3. CDR3 nucleotide sequence: TGTGCCACCAGTGATTCCGGGACAGGGGGCGATGGCTACACCTTC. It yields the protein CATSDSGTGGDGYTF.

Ten or more counts support this clonotype. V and J are TRBV10-3 and TRBJ2-2, with 9 bases that match TRBD1. J was trimmed by 4 bases and V by 5 bases; bases with no gene match: 5. There are 15 residues in the CDR3. Germline V CDR1 and CDR2: ENHRY, SYGVKD. In DNA, the CDR3 is TGTGCCATCAGTCAGGGGACAGGGTCCACCGGGGAGCTGTTTTTT. As protein: CAISQGTGSTGELFF.

The chain joins TRBV27 to TRBJ2-5; TRBD2 matches 10 bases. CDR1 and CDR2 (germline): MNHEY, SMNVEV (reference sequence). V trimming: 7 bases; J trimming: 3 bases; junction bases outside the gene matches: 8. The CDR3 length is 15 residues. DNA for the CDR3: TGTGCCAGCATTCAAGCGGGGGGGCGGGAAGAGACCCAGTACTTC. It translates to CASIQAGGREETQYF.

V and J are TRBV14 and TRBJ2-2, with D possibly TRBD1 on 5 matching bases. The CDR3 consists of 16 residues. Deletions cut 0 bases from V and 7 bases from J, with 15 bases between. Germline V CDR1 and CDR2: SGHDN, FVKESK. The CDR3 region is CASSQDYRNPYGELFF. The CDR3 region has the DNA TGTGCCAGCAGCCAAGATTACAGGAACCCCTACGGGGAGCTGTTTTTT.

This clonotype was recorded many times. The chain uses TRBV27 and TRBJ2-1, with 9 bases identical to TRBD2. CDR1 is MNHEY, CDR2 SMNVEV, per germline (reference sequence). Trimming cost V 5 bases and J 9 bases; bases outside gene matches: 11. The CDR3 is 15 residues long. The DNA for the CDR3 is TGTGCCAGCAGTATGAGGGTAGCGGGAGTTGCTGAGCAGTTCTTC. This gives the protein CASSMRVAGVAEQFF.